The next 3 T cell receptor beta chains were all read from a single sample in a study of metastatic and nonmetastatic thyroid tumors. Using MiXCR, TCRdb re-called clones from the PCR reads. The sample lists some 69,000 clones, about 14% occurring once. No patient had received any treatment before thyroid surgery. The specimen was blood. All receptors come from a male donor with papillary thyroid cancer or a benign thyroid nodule (not recorded which). Some clones in this sample may be carry-over from other donors' samples.

This clone was observed many times. The J gene is TRBJ2-2, the V gene TRBV11-3, with D possibly TRBD2 on 6 matching bases. In germline, CDR1 is SGHNT, CDR2 YENEEA. The CDR3 extends over 16 amino acids. The V gene lost 1 base and the J gene lost 0 bases, with 9 bases spanning the gap. The CDR3 sequence: CASSLGRAANTGELFF. The CDR3 DNA sequence: TGTGCCAGCAGCTTAGGGAGGGCGGCGAACACCGGGGAGCTGTTTTTT.

In this sample, this clone turned up many times. CDR3: CASLGRGYGDAGELFF. The DNA for the CDR3 is TGTGCCAGCTTGGGCAGGGGATACGGAGACGCCGGGGAGCTGTTTTTT. The chain combines TRBV6-1 with TRBJ2-2; D might be TRBD1 (6 bases). The CDR3 length is 16 residues. Trimming removed 8 bases from V and 6 bases from J, with 22 bases in between. Germline CDR1 MNHNS, CDR2 SASEGT.

This clone turned up a few times. A much larger clone sits a single nucleotide away, making a read error possible. Distinct nucleotide sequences in the sample also encode this CDR3. The chain employs TRBV4-1 and TRBJ2-2; D gene ambiguous. Trimming left V 0 bases short and J 7 bases short, with 12 bases between. The germline V gene has CDR1 MGHRA and CDR2 YSYEKL. This CDR3 has 15 residues. The CDR3 loop is CASSQDPGAVGELFF. The CDR3 nucleotides are TGCGCCAGCAGCCAAGATCCGGGTGCCGTCGGGGAGCTGTTTTTT.